These 16 T cell receptor beta chains originate from one sample sequenced in a study of blood T cells in healthy people across ages. Using a J-beta primer mix together with a sample-barcoded 5' primer, a second PCR was run for roughly 6 to 12 cycles. TCRdb itself ran the 5' RACE reads through MiXCR, one entry per CDR3 protein. The data contain under 800,000 distinct CDR3 sequences, roughly 47% of them seen just once; the ten biggest clones take up 20% to 25%. The sequencing sample was made of blood. These receptors were taken from a woman aged 55-70 years in good health.

This sequence joins TRBV4-3 and TRBJ2-7; D might be TRBD1 (6 bases). This CDR3 has 15 residues. V lost 4 bases, J lost 3 bases, and 16 bases lay in between. Germline loops: CDR1 LGHNA, CDR2 YSLEER. CDR3 loop: CASSPRGGASYEQYF. CDR3 in DNA: TGCGCCAGCAGCCCTCGAGGGGGTGCCAGCTACGAGCAGTACTTC.

The V and J genes are TRBV10-3 and TRBJ2-5; 8 bases agree with TRBD2. This CDR3 region has 15 residues. V lost 4 bases, J lost 7 bases, and 11 bases stayed unmatched. CDR1 and CDR2 from the germline V gene are ENHRY and SYGVKD. CDR3 sequence reads: CAISAERELLGTQYF. The DNA of the CDR3 is TGTGCCATCAGTGCTGAGCGGGAGCTATTGGGGACCCAGTACTTC.

The chain couples TRBV4-2 to TRBJ2-7, with D tentatively TRBD2 (5 bases). The germline gives CDR1 LGHNA, CDR2 YNFKEQ. Trimming took 1 base from V and 2 from J, leaving 9 bases between them. The CDR3 is 14 residues long. CDR3 coding DNA: TGTGCCAGCAGCCAAGCAGACTACCCCTACGAGCAGTACTTC. It specifies CASSQADYPYEQYF.

This chain joins TRBV28 and TRBJ1-6; a possible D gene is TRBD1 (5 bases). The CDR3 sequence is 14 residues long. V was trimmed by 6 bases and J by 4 bases, leaving 10 bases between them. Germline V CDR1 and CDR2: MDHEN, SYDVKM. CDR3 sequence (DNA): TGTGCCAGCAGCTGGGGGGAGTATAATTCACCCCTCCACTTT. Protein: CASSWGEYNSPLHF.

This clonotype was detected a few times. The chain is built from TRBV12-3 or TRBV12-4 and TRBJ2-3, with D perhaps TRBD2 (5 bases). CDR3 length: 15 amino acids. Trimming removed 6 bases at V and 5 bases at J, with 18 bases between. DNA for the CDR3: TGTGCCAGCAGCCCAACAGTGCGGGCAAAAGATACGCAGTATTTT. It specifies CASSPTVRAKDTQYF.

The chain uses TRBV6-4 and TRBJ2-4, with a possible D match to TRBD2 (6 bases). Germline V gene lookup returns CDR1 MRHNA and CDR2 SNTAGT. V gave up 8 bases and J gave up 0 bases, with 14 bases separating them. The CDR3 runs to 15 residues. The CDR3 sequence is CASHLAHLAKNIQYF. As DNA, the CDR3 is TGTGCCAGCCATCTAGCGCATCTAGCCAAAAACATTCAGTACTTC.

A single count supports this clonotype. In DNA, the CDR3 is TGTGCCAGCAGGACCAGAAACCAAGAGACCCAGTTCTTC. Translated, it gives CASRTRNQETQFF. The chain recombines TRBV3-1 with TRBJ2-5; D gene uncertain. The DNA matches TRBJ2-1 better at its end, which makes the J call doubtful. Germline V gene data show CDR1 as LGHDT and CDR2 as YNNKEL (reference sequence). CDR3 size: 13 residues.

The V gene is TRBV7-9, the J gene TRBJ2-3; 7 bases fit TRBD1. CDR3 length: 15 amino acids. CDR1 is SEHNR, CDR2 FQNEAQ, per germline (reference sequence). V dropped 5 bases and J dropped 1; count of bases not matched to a gene: 6. DNA of the CDR3: TGTGCCAGCAGCCGCGGACAGGCCCGCACAGATACGCAGTATTTT. It yields the protein CASSRGQARTDTQYF. The whole variable domain, filled in from reference TRBV7-9 and TRBJ2-3, reads DTGVSQNPRHKITKRGQNVTFRCDPISEHNRLYWYRQTLGQGPEFLTYFQNEAQLEKSRLLSDRFSAERPKGSFSTLEIQRTEQGDSAMYLCASSRGQARTDTQYFGPGTRLTVL.

This sequence joins TRBV29-1 and TRBJ1-4, with D possibly matching TRBD1 (5 bases). V lost 6 bases and J lost 5, with 13 bases in between. Looked up from germline, CDR1 is SQVTM and CDR2 is ANQGSEA. The CDR3 has 13 residues. The CDR3 protein is CSVKGRSNEKLFF. Here the CDR3 DNA reads TGCAGCGTGAAGGGACGGAGCAATGAAAAACTGTTTTTT.

In this sample, this clonotype turned up a few times. This chain uses TRBV30 with TRBJ2-1; maybe TRBD1 (5 bases). The V gene's germline CDR1 is GTSNPN and CDR2 SVGIG (reference sequence). With 0 bases removed from V and 0 bases from J, the gap between germline ends came to 24 bases. This CDR3 is built from 20 residues. CDR3 DNA sequence: TGTGCCTGGAGTGTGAATTTATTTGGGGCAGGGCCCCCCTCCTACAATGAGCAGTTCTTC. This sequence encodes CAWSVNLFGAGPPSYNEQFF.

The chain joins TRBV6-1 to TRBJ2-3; possibly TRBD2 for D (5 bases). The CDR3 covers 13 residues. Germline loops: CDR1 MNHNS, CDR2 SASEGT. V lost 2 bases, J lost 6 bases, and 9 bases lay in between. CDR3 coding DNA: TGTGCCAGCAGTGAACAGGAGCGGGATACGCAGTATTTT. Its protein product is CASSEQERDTQYF.

This clonotype was counted between two and nine times. This sequence joins TRBV20-1 and TRBJ2-4, with 14 nucleotides matching TRBD2. The V gene's germline CDR1 is DFQATT and CDR2 SNEGSKA (reference sequence). Trimming cost V 5 bases and J 13 bases; bases outside gene matches: 16. The CDR3 sequence is 16 residues long. CDR3: CSAVRKPGLAGEEQYF. CDR3 nucleotide sequence: TGCAGTGCTGTCCGAAAACCGGGACTAGCGGGAGAGGAGCAGTACTTC.

This clonotype was detected a few times. This sequence joins TRBV6-5 and TRBJ2-1; D may be TRBD1 or TRBD2 (5 bases each). The V end lost 9 bases, the J end lost 4 bases, and 16 bases lay between the germline ends. Germline V gene data show CDR1 as MNHEY and CDR2 as SVGAGI. The CDR3 has 14 residues. This CDR3 is CASSKTGAYNEQFF. DNA of the CDR3: TGTGCCAGTTCCAAAACCGGGGCATACAATGAGCAGTTCTTC.

This clonotype was detected only a few times. The rearrangement links TRBV20-1 to TRBJ2-3; 12 bases match TRBD2. This CDR3 region has 14 residues. Germline values: CDR1 DFQATT, CDR2 SNEGSKA (reference sequence). Unmatched junction bases numbered 4, after V lost 4 bases and J lost 5 bases. The CDR3 reads CSAIWGLAGDTQYF. The CDR3 DNA sequence: TGCAGTGCTATTTGGGGACTAGCGGGAGATACGCAGTATTTT.

V and J are TRBV7-9 and TRBJ1-6; possible D gene TRBD1, 5 bases. The germline V gene has CDR1 SEHNR and CDR2 FQNEAQ (reference sequence). The V gene lost 3 bases and the J gene lost 0 bases, with 21 bases spanning the gap. The CDR3 is 20 residues long. CDR3: CASSFTTGTRRSSYNSPLHF. As DNA, the CDR3 is TGTGCCAGCAGCTTTACGACGGGGACTCGAAGGAGCTCCTATAATTCACCCCTCCACTTT. The variable domain in full, completed from reference TRBV7-9 and TRBJ1-6, reads DTGVSQNPRHKITKRGQNVTFRCDPISEHNRLYWYRQTLGQGPEFLTYFQNEAQLEKSRLLSDRFSAERPKGSFSTLEIQRTEQGDSAMYLCASSFTTGTRRSSYNSPLHFGNGTRLTVT.

The V gene is TRBV9, the J gene TRBJ2-3; TRBD1 aligns across 7 bases. This CDR3 has 14 residues. Germline values: CDR1 SGDLS, CDR2 YYNGEE. After removal of 3 bases from V and 5 bases from J, the junction contained 6 bases not matched to a gene. For the CDR3, the DNA is TGTGCCAGCAGCGCAGGACAGGTCGGAGATACGCAGTATTTT. Translating gives CASSAGQVGDTQYF.